A selection of T cell receptor beta chains follows, all from one sample in a study of blood T cell repertoires in COVID-19. The data were produced by immunoSEQ multiplex PCR, yet TCRdb's version contains in-frame clones alone and is incomplete. In the table there are about 120,000 clones, roughly 90% of which are singletons. Sequencing input: peripheral blood. The source is an older man who had recovered from COVID-19. Both conserved end residues are part of each CDR3. D genes are given only for firm matches. Not every row has a clone size; where given, it reads once, few, many or a size class.

DNA	CDR3	D	V	J	size
TGCGCCAGCAGTGGACAGGATATAACTGGCTACACCTTC	CASSGQDITGYTF	TRBD1	TRBV5-1	TRBJ1-2	.
TGTGCCAGCAACAAACTAGCGGGGTACTACAATGAGCAGTTCTTC	CASNKLAGYYNEQFF	TRBD2	TRBV7-2	TRBJ2-1	.
TGTGCCAGCTCATCCTCTAGAAATGAGCAGTTCTTC	CASSSSRNEQFF	.	TRBV18	TRBJ2-1	.
TGTGCCAGCAGCCGGACAGGGGGCGAGCCTAACTATGGCTACACCTTC	CASSRTGGEPNYGYTF	TRBD1	TRBV7-9	TRBJ1-2	.
TGTGCCAGCAGCTTAGGTCGGACAGGTTACAATGAGCAGTTCTTC	CASSLGRTGYNEQFF	TRBD1	TRBV7-8	TRBJ2-1	.
TGCGCCAGCAAGCCGGGTACGAACACTGAAGCTTTCTTT	CASKPGTNTEAFF	.	TRBV5-1	TRBJ1-1	.
TGCAGCGTCCCCCGGGACAGCCTACAAGAGACCCAGTACTTC	CSVPRDSLQETQYF	TRBD1	TRBV29-1	TRBJ2-5	.
TGTGCCAGCTCCGGGACTAGATGGACCGGGGAGCTGTTTTTT	CASSGTRWTGELFF	TRBD2	TRBV25-1	TRBJ2-2	.
TGCGCCAGCAGCCAAGATGGAGCGGCCCGAACCTACGAGCAGTACTTC	CASSQDGAARTYEQYF	.	TRBV4-1	TRBJ2-7	few
TGTGCCAGCAGCTATCGCCCGGGACAGGGAAACTATGGCTACACCTTC	CASSYRPGQGNYGYTF	TRBD1	TRBV7-2	TRBJ1-2	.
TGTGCCAGCTCCGCGGGGCTCCTGAGGGGAGATACGCAGTATTTT	CASSAGLLRGDTQYF	.	TRBV18	TRBJ2-3	.
TGTGCCAGCAGCCTCCGGGACAGGGAAACAGATACGCAGTATTTT	CASSLRDRETDTQYF	TRBD1	TRBV7-6	TRBJ2-3	.
TGTGCCAGCAGTTCCCGACGGGAGGCAACTAATGAAAAACTGTTTTTT	CASSSRREATNEKLFF	.	TRBV6-6	TRBJ1-4	.
TGTGCCTGGAATCAGTGGGGGAGGGACGATACGCAGTATTTT	CAWNQWGRDDTQYF	TRBD2	TRBV30	TRBJ2-3	.
TGCAGCGCCGACAGGTTCGGCACAGATACGCAGTATTTT	CSADRFGTDTQYF	.	TRBV29-1	TRBJ2-3	.
TGCAGCGTCCAGCGACAGGGTGGCCCCAATGAGCAGTTCTTC	CSVQRQGGPNEQFF	TRBD1	TRBV29-1	TRBJ2-1	once
TGCGCCAGCAGCTTGGCCGGGACAACTAACTATGGCTACACCTTC	CASSLAGTTNYGYTF	.	TRBV5-1	TRBJ1-2	.
TGTGCCAGCAGCGTAAGCGGGGCGTCGGATACGCAGTATTTT	CASSVSGASDTQYF	TRBD2	TRBV9	TRBJ2-3	.
TGCGCCAGCAGCCAAGATTCGTCTAGCAATCAGCCCCAGCATTTT	CASSQDSSSNQPQHF	.	TRBV4-1	TRBJ1-5	.
TGTGCCAGCAGCCAAGATGGAGTCAGGGGAAGAACTGAAGCTTTCTTT	CASSQDGVRGRTEAFF	.	TRBV3-1/TRBV3-2	TRBJ1-1	.
TGTGCCAGCAGGATTGCGGGACGGCAGTTCTTC	CASRIAGRQFF	.	TRBV5-4	TRBJ2-1	.
TGTGCCAGCAGTCCAAGCCCCTTCGGCTACACCTTC	CASSPSPFGYTF	.	TRBV12-3/TRBV12-4	TRBJ1-2	few
TGCGCCAGCAGCCCCGGACAGGGGGGGTATGGCTACACCTTC	CASSPGQGGYGYTF	TRBD1	TRBV4-1	TRBJ1-2	.
TGTGCCAGCAGCTCCCCGATTCAGGGGGTAACTAATGAAAAACTGTTTTTT	CASSSPIQGVTNEKLFF	TRBD1	TRBV28	TRBJ1-4	.
TGTGCCAGCAGCCCGGGAGGGTACAGTACTAACTATGGCTACACCTTC	CASSPGGYSTNYGYTF	.	TRBV5-4	TRBJ1-2	once
TGTGCCAGCTGCCGGGCTCTAGCGGAATCTTACGAGCAGTACTTC	CASCRALAESYEQYF	TRBD2	TRBV6-6	TRBJ2-7	.
TGTGCCAGCAGCCCCCACGGAATAGGTATATCGGGGTATAATTCACCCCTCCACTTT	CASSPHGIGISGYNSPLHF	.	TRBV6-2/TRBV6-3	TRBJ1-6	.
TGTGCCAGCAGTCCCAGGAGGATAGCGGGAGCGAGTGGTCGCACCGGGGAGCTGTTTTTT	CASSPRRIAGASGRTGELFF	TRBD2	TRBV27	TRBJ2-2	.
TGCAGCGTTGAACGGCAGCGGAAGGGTCAGGATGAGCAGTTCTTC	CSVERQRKGQDEQFF	.	TRBV29-1	TRBJ2-1	.
TGCGCCAGCAGCTTGGCTGGCACTACCTATGGCTACACCTTC	CASSLAGTTYGYTF	.	TRBV5-1	TRBJ1-2	.
TGTGCCAGTAGTATCGTCGATCGACAGGGTCTTGGCTACACCTTC	CASSIVDRQGLGYTF	TRBD1	TRBV19	TRBJ1-2	.
TGTGCCACCAGTGCCGGGGACAGGGGTTCGACAGATACGCAGTATTTT	CATSAGDRGSTDTQYF	TRBD1	TRBV24-1	TRBJ2-3	.
TGTGCCAGCAAACGTCCGGTGAGCACAGATACGCAGTATTTT	CASKRPVSTDTQYF	.	TRBV28	TRBJ2-3	once
TGTGCCAGCAGCTCCAGACTTTCGGGAAACACCATATATTTT	CASSSRLSGNTIYF	.	TRBV7-2	TRBJ1-3	.
TGTGCCAGCAGTTTCCACGCTAGCGGGCTCTACGAGCAGTACTTC	CASSFHASGLYEQYF	TRBD2	TRBV28	TRBJ2-7	.
TGTGCCATCACCCCGGGACAGGGGGCTTCCACCTATGGCTACACCTTC	CAITPGQGASTYGYTF	TRBD1	TRBV10-3	TRBJ1-2	once
TGTGCCATACAGGGGGCTTATGGAAACACCATATATTTT	CAIQGAYGNTIYF	TRBD1	TRBV30	TRBJ1-3	.
TGTGCCAGCAGCCATTCCCACGCCCGGGAAAACAATGAGCAGTTCTTC	CASSHSHARENNEQFF	.	TRBV4-2	TRBJ2-1	once
TGTGCCATCCGCGGGGAGTATGGGGACACTGAAGCTTTCTTT	CAIRGEYGDTEAFF	.	TRBV10-3	TRBJ1-1	.
TGTGCCAGCAGTCTCGGACTAGCGGGCGCCTACGAGCAGTACTTC	CASSLGLAGAYEQYF	TRBD2	TRBV5-4	TRBJ2-7	once
TGTGCCAGCAGTCCACCGATGGAGTCGCAGCATTTT	CASSPPMESQHF	.	TRBV2	TRBJ1-5	.
TGTGCCAGCAGCTCCTTCGACAGGGAAAATTCACCCCTCCACTTT	CASSSFDRENSPLHF	TRBD1	TRBV5-6	TRBJ1-6	.
TGTGCCAGCAGCCAAGGGACAGGGGGCAATCAGCCCCAGCATTTT	CASSQGTGGNQPQHF	TRBD1	TRBV4-2	TRBJ1-5	.
TGCGCCAGCAGGGGCAGGGTTGCTATGAACACTGAAGCTTTCTTT	CASRGRVAMNTEAFF	.	TRBV4-1	TRBJ1-1	.
TGCGCCAGCAGCTTGGACCCTAGCGGAAACACCGGGGAGCTGTTTTTT	CASSLDPSGNTGELFF	TRBD2	TRBV5-1	TRBJ2-2	.
TGTGCCAGCGGTTCGCGCAGGGGGCCCGATGGCTACACCTTC	CASGSRRGPDGYTF	TRBD1	TRBV6-6	TRBJ1-2	.
TGTGCCAGCAGCTTCCAGGGGAACAGGAATGAGCAGTTCTTC	CASSFQGNRNEQFF	.	TRBV5-6	TRBJ2-1	.
TGCGCCAGCAGCCCTTTAGCAGGGACTGGAGTCTACGAGCAGTACTTC	CASSPLAGTGVYEQYF	.	TRBV5-1	TRBJ2-7	.
TGTGCCAGCAGCTTAGGGGGACTAGCGGGGCCTTTAGATACGCAGTATTTT	CASSLGGLAGPLDTQYF	TRBD2	TRBV5-4	TRBJ2-3	.
TGTGCCAGCAGGCCCGGGACCTACAATGAGCAGTTCTTC	CASRPGTYNEQFF	.	TRBV12-3/TRBV12-4	TRBJ2-1	.